The source of this T cell receptor (beta chain) is a study of OX40 agonist ivuxolimab in advanced cancers. This CDR3 has 11 residues. From germline, CDR1 is SGHDT and CDR2 YYEEEE. V was pared by 2 bases and J by 9 bases, with 6 bases between. Assay: immunoSEQ multiplex PCR; the TCRdb copy retains only in-frame clones and omits some. This sample has around 68,000 clones, with around 84% found just once. V is TRBV5-6 and J is TRBJ2-1; possibly TRBD2 for D (5 bases). This clonotype was sampled from an adult with an advanced solid tumor such as melanoma, head and neck, liver or kidney cancer. The specimen was CD4+ or CD8+ T cells sorted from blood, collected in a trial of the OX40 agonist ivuxolimab. The CDR3 loop reads CASSFSAEQFF. CDR3 bases: TGTGCCAGCAGCTTTAGCGCTGAGCAGTTCTTC.